This T cell receptor beta chain is from a study of control samples from healthy donors and cancer patients. The germline gives CDR1 SGHRS, CDR2 YFSETQ. The CDR3 length is 16 residues. Trimming removed 5 bases from V and 0 bases from J; junction bases left unmatched: 8. The repertoire was sequenced with immunoSEQ multiplex PCR; TCRdb's copy has only in-frame clones and lacks some. In the table there are around 130,000 clones, roughly 89% of which are singletons. The receptor was derived from a young man in good health. The sample was blood. The J gene is TRBJ1-3, the V gene TRBV5-1, with 7 bases fitting TRBD1. Here the CDR3 DNA reads TGCGCCAGCAGGAGGACAGGAATCTTCTCTGGAAACACCATATATTTT. Translation: CASRRTGIFSGNTIYF.